Presented here are 9 T cell receptor beta chains from one specimen sequenced in a study of blood T cell repertoires in COVID-19. TCRdb keeps only in-frame clones here, not all; method: immunoSEQ multiplex PCR. This sample yields 150,000 to 200,000 clones, of which 65% to 85% are seen a single time; 11% to 15% belongs to the top ten. Sequenced material: peripheral blood. Receptors originate from an elderly woman with acute or convalescent COVID-19.

The rearrangement joins TRBV5-1 to TRBJ1-1, with D possibly matching TRBD1 (5 bases). There are 15 residues in the CDR3. CDR1 is SGHRS and CDR2 is YFSETQ in the germline V gene. The V gene lost 0 bases and the J gene lost 3 bases, with 12 bases spanning the gap. The CDR3: CASSLGRDLHTEAFF. In DNA, the CDR3 is TGCGCCAGCAGCTTGGGTCGGGACTTGCACACTGAAGCTTTCTTT.

This clone showed up just once. This chain uses TRBV9 with TRBJ2-7, with 8 positions matching TRBD2. The CDR3 spans 14 residues. The germline V gene has CDR1 SGDLS and CDR2 YYNGEE. The junction had 11 bases not matched to a gene; V was cut back by 4 bases and J by 8 bases. The CDR3 reads CASSMTSDPLQQYF. CDR3 coding DNA: TGTGCCAGCAGCATGACTAGCGATCCTTTGCAGCAGTACTTC.

This clone was found once. V gene TRBV15 combines with J gene TRBJ1-2; 11 bases align to TRBD1. This CDR3 region has 18 residues. The V and J ends lost 0 bases and 4 bases, in that order; junction bases with no gene match: 10. Germline loops: CDR1 LNHNV, CDR2 YYDKDF (reference sequence). This chain's CDR3 is CATSRDEDRGRVTYGYTF. The CDR3, as DNA: TGTGCCACCAGCAGAGATGAGGACAGGGGGCGAGTTACCTATGGCTACACCTTC.

The rearrangement joins TRBV3-1 (or the pseudogene TRBV3-2) to TRBJ1-1; D is uncertain. This CDR3 spans 14 amino acids. CDR1 and CDR2 (germline): LGHDT, YNNKEL (reference sequence). Trimming stripped 4 bases from V and 1 base from J, with 10 bases between. The CDR3: CASSPQRGNTEAFF. The CDR3 nucleotides are TGTGCCAGCAGCCCCCAAAGAGGGAACACTGAAGCTTTCTTT.

This chain connects TRBV15 to TRBJ1-1, with D tentatively TRBD1 (6 bases). Trimming cost V 4 bases and J 3 bases, with 9 bases left between them. The CDR3 sequence is 13 residues long. The germline V gene has CDR1 LNHNV and CDR2 YYDKDF (reference sequence). The DNA of the CDR3 is TGTGCCACCAGCAAGCAGGGGCACACTGAAGCTTTCTTT. Amino acids: CATSKQGHTEAFF.

This clone was seen a few times. The CDR3 protein is CASSEVGTGLYGYTF. The CDR3 DNA is TGTGCCAGCAGTGAAGTGGGGACAGGGCTCTATGGCTACACCTTC. The V call is TRBV6-1, the J call TRBJ1-2; 9 bases align to TRBD1. V lost 1 base and J lost 4; bases outside the gene matches: 4. Germline V CDR1 and CDR2: MNHNS, SASEGT. This CDR3 contains 15 residues.

This clone appeared once. The chain links TRBV9 to TRBJ2-5, with TRBD1 matching over 7 bases. CDR1 is SGDLS and CDR2 is YYNGEE in the germline V gene. This CDR3 region has 16 residues. V lost 3 bases, J lost 1 base, and 9 bases stayed unmatched. The DNA for the CDR3 is TGTGCCAGCAGCGAACGACAGGGACAAATCCAAGAGACCCAGTACTTC. Translation: CASSERQGQIQETQYF.

This rearrangement joins TRBV3-1 (or the pseudogene TRBV3-2) to TRBJ1-1, with D possibly TRBD1 on 6 matching bases. V was shortened by 5 bases and J by 0 bases, with 10 bases between the two germline ends. This CDR3 has 14 amino acids. In germline, CDR1 is LGHDT, CDR2 YNNKEL (reference sequence). The CDR3 region has the DNA TGTGCCAGCAGCTGGGACACTTTGAACACTGAAGCTTTCTTT. Translation gives CASSWDTLNTEAFF.

The sample holds a few counts of this clone. The gene calls are TRBV2 and TRBJ1-1, with D possibly being TRBD1 (6 bases). Germline V gene data show CDR1 as SNHLY and CDR2 as FYNNEI. The V gene lost 4 bases and the J gene lost 0 bases, with 6 bases spanning the gap. CDR3 length equals 13 residues. The CDR3 DNA is TGTGCCAGCAGTGGACAGGTGAACACTGAAGCTTTCTTT. The encoded protein is CASSGQVNTEAFF.